This is a list of T cell receptor beta chains from one sample in a study of control samples from healthy donors and cancer patients. Clones were sequenced by immunoSEQ multiplex PCR, and TCRdb holds only the in-frame ones, with some missing. Here the sample spans approximately 90,000 clones, about 89% being singletons. The sample was blood. The receptors originated from a young man in good health. Each CDR3 is given with its conserved first and last residue. A D gene is named only where the DNA matches it firmly. Not all rows give a size; the values are once, few, many and, for expanded clones, a class.

TRBV7-9	TRBD1	TRBJ2-1	NA	TGTGCCAGCAGCACAGGGGGCAGCGATGAGCAGTTCTTC	CASSTGGSDEQFF
TRBV5-3	NA	TRBJ1-6	NA	TGTGCCAGAAGCTCGAGCTCCTATAATTCACCCCTCCACTTT	CARSSSSYNSPLHF
TRBV7-2	NA	TRBJ2-2	NA	TGTGCCAGCAGCTTAGATTTCGGGGGAGGAACCGGGGAGCTGTTTTTT	CASSLDFGGGTGELFF
TRBV20-1	NA	TRBJ1-2	once	TGCAGTGCTAGTACAGTCTTAGCTAACTATGGCTACACCTTC	CSASTVLANYGYTF
TRBV4-1	TRBD2	TRBJ2-5	NA	TGCGCCAGCAGCCAAGCCTCTAGCGGGGGGGCGGAGGAGACCCAGTACTTC	CASSQASSGGAEETQYF
TRBV7-6	NA	TRBJ2-6	NA	TGTGCCAGCAGCTTAAGACAGGGACTTGGGGCCAACGTCCTGACTTTC	CASSLRQGLGANVLTF
TRBV6-4	TRBD2	TRBJ2-3	NA	TGTGCCAGCAGTGCTAGCGGGGGGGCCGATACGCAGTATTTT	CASSASGGADTQYF
TRBV6-5	NA	TRBJ1-2	NA	TGTGCCAGCAGCGGTAGGTTCGGTGGCTACACCTTC	CASSGRFGGYTF
TRBV30	TRBD1	TRBJ2-3	NA	TGTGCCTGGCCAGGACAGGGAATGGCACGGACAGATACGCAGTATTTT	CAWPGQGMARTDTQYF
TRBV5-1	TRBD1	TRBJ1-1	NA	TGCGCCAGCAGCCTTGGACAGGGAACCACTGAAGCTTTCTTT	CASSLGQGTTEAFF
TRBV2	NA	TRBJ2-1	NA	TGTGCCAGCAGTGGGGCCAATGAGCAGTTCTTC	CASSGANEQFF
TRBV11-2	NA	TRBJ2-1	NA	TGTGCCAGCAGCTTAGTAGGAAATGAGCAGTTCTTC	CASSLVGNEQFF
TRBV27	TRBD1	TRBJ1-6	few	TGTGCCAGCAGTTCCACAGGGGTCTATAATTCACCCCTCCACTTT	CASSSTGVYNSPLHF
TRBV5-1	TRBD2	TRBJ2-2	NA	TGCGCCAGCAGCTTGAGCGGGGGCATCACCGGGGAGCTGTTTTTT	CASSLSGGITGELFF
TRBV27	NA	TRBJ1-2	NA	TGTGCCAGCAGTTTATCGCCAGCGATCTATGGCTACACCTTC	CASSLSPAIYGYTF
TRBV28	NA	TRBJ1-6	NA	TGTGCCAGCAGTTTGGCAGGGTTCAATTCACCCCTCCACTTT	CASSLAGFNSPLHF
TRBV10-3	TRBD2	TRBJ2-1	NA	TGTGCCACCGGGACTAGCGGCCTCAATGAGCAGTTCTTC	CATGTSGLNEQFF
TRBV2	NA	TRBJ1-1	NA	TGTGCCAGCACTCCAGGGATACTGAACACTGAAGCTTTCTTT	CASTPGILNTEAFF
TRBV10-1	NA	TRBJ2-7	NA	TGCGCCAGCCGGTCAGACTCCTACGAGCAGTACTTC	CASRSDSYEQYF
TRBV18	NA	TRBJ2-1	NA	TGTGCCAGCTCCCCGGGATGGGAGCAGTTCTTC	CASSPGWEQFF
TRBV7-2	TRBD2	TRBJ2-7	NA	TGTGCCAGCAGCTTAGTTAGCGGGGGGGCCTACGAGCAGTACTTC	CASSLVSGGAYEQYF
TRBV10-3	TRBD1	TRBJ1-1	NA	TGTGCCAGCAGTGGTGGAGCGACAGGGCGTGCTGAAGCTTTCTTT	CASSGGATGRAEAFF
TRBV5-1	NA	TRBJ1-1	NA	TGCGCCAGCAGGCCCGACAGTGTGGGGGTGAACACTGAAGCTTTCTTT	CASRPDSVGVNTEAFF
TRBV7-9	TRBD2	TRBJ2-3	NA	TGTGCCAGCAGCTTAGTCGGGGGGTCCCCTAGCACAGATACGCAGTATTTT	CASSLVGGSPSTDTQYF
TRBV7-9	NA	TRBJ1-2	NA	TGTGCCAGCAGCCAAGGGGGGTCCGGGGCCAACTATGGCTACACCTTC	CASSQGGSGANYGYTF
TRBV30	NA	TRBJ1-3	NA	TGTGCCTGGAGTGCCCAGGGTCTCCCTGGAAACACCATATATTTT	CAWSAQGLPGNTIYF
TRBV6-4	TRBD1	TRBJ1-1	once	TGTGCCAGCAGGCGGACAGGGGAGAGCACTGAAGCTTTCTTT	CASRRTGESTEAFF
TRBV9	TRBD1	TRBJ1-2	NA	TGTGCCAGCAGCAAGGACAGGGTACATGGCTACACCTTC	CASSKDRVHGYTF
TRBV4-1	NA	TRBJ2-6	NA	TGCGCCAGCAGCCAAATGGAAGCTGGGGCCAACGTCCTGACTTTC	CASSQMEAGANVLTF
TRBV27	NA	TRBJ2-3	NA	TGTGCCAGCAGTTCCGGGCTAGGTACGCAGTATTTT	CASSSGLGTQYF
TRBV5-8	TRBD1	TRBJ2-2	NA	TGTGCCAGCAGCTTCCGGACAGGTCACCTAACATACACCGGGGAGCTGTTTTTT	CASSFRTGHLTYTGELFF
TRBV27	NA	TRBJ1-5	few	TGTGCCAGCGGGGGATGGGGGGCCTACGGGGAACAGCCCCAGCATTTT	CASGGWGAYGEQPQHF
TRBV25-1	NA	TRBJ2-3	NA	TGTGCCAGCTCTGTAATGGGGGCGCAAGATACGCAGTATTTT	CASSVMGAQDTQYF
TRBV5-1	TRBD2	TRBJ2-5	NA	TGCGCCAGCAGCCCGGGACTAGCGGGGGGGACCCAGTACTTC	CASSPGLAGGTQYF
TRBV30	NA	TRBJ1-6	NA	TGTGCCTGGAGTGAAGTAGGGGGTTCCTTTTCACCACCCCTCCACTTT	CAWSEVGGSFSPPLHF
TRBV3-1/TRBV3-2	NA	TRBJ2-5	NA	TGTGCCAGCAGCCCGGACAGCCCCTTAGGGACCCAGTACTTC	CASSPDSPLGTQYF
TRBV19	TRBD1	TRBJ2-7	NA	TGTGCCAGTAGTCCCCTCGACAGGGATTGGGAGCAGTACTTC	CASSPLDRDWEQYF
TRBV4-1	TRBD1	TRBJ1-4	NA	TGCGCCAGCAGCCAACAGACAGGGTCAACTAATGAAAAACTGTTTTTT	CASSQQTGSTNEKLFF
TRBV5-6	NA	TRBJ1-1	NA	TGTGCCAGCAGATTGTGGACGGGGAACACTGAAGCTTTCTTT	CASRLWTGNTEAFF
TRBV14	NA	TRBJ2-2	NA	TGTGCCAGCAGCCTCTTGCGCCGGGGGGCGCCTAATAGTGAGACCGGGGAGCTGTTTTTT	CASSLLRRGAPNSETGELFF
TRBV14	NA	TRBJ2-1	NA	TGTGCCAGCAGCCAAGATTACCCCAATGAGCAGTTCTTC	CASSQDYPNEQFF
TRBV24-1	NA	TRBJ1-4	NA	TGTGCCACCAGTGATGAGGGTGAAAAACTGTTTTTT	CATSDEGEKLFF
TRBV9	TRBD2	TRBJ2-1	NA	TGTGCCAGCAGCGTAGGGGGAGGGGCTATCTACAATGAGCAGTTCTTC	CASSVGGGAIYNEQFF
TRBV19	TRBD1	TRBJ2-7	NA	TGTGCCAGTAGTTCGGGACAGAACTACGAGCAGTACTTC	CASSSGQNYEQYF
TRBV27	NA	TRBJ2-7	NA	TGTGCCAGCAGTTTAATGCGGGGAGAGTACGAGCAGTACTTC	CASSLMRGEYEQYF
TRBV5-1	NA	TRBJ2-3	NA	TGCGCCAGCAGCTTGGCCGTGGGGATTGGGGATACGCAGTATTTT	CASSLAVGIGDTQYF
TRBV6-5	TRBD1	TRBJ1-5	NA	TGTGCCAGCAGACAGGGGGCGGGGCAGCCCCAGCATTTT	CASRQGAGQPQHF
TRBV13	NA	TRBJ1-3	NA	TGTGCCAGCAGCTTGAGAGGAAACACCATATATTTT	CASSLRGNTIYF
TRBV29-1	NA	TRBJ1-5	NA	TGCAGCGTTGTCCCAAACCTCAATCAGCCCCAGCATTTT	CSVVPNLNQPQHF
TRBV2	TRBD1	TRBJ1-6	NA	TGTGCCAGCAGTGATGGACCCACAACAGGGGTCGGGTATAATTCACCCCTCCACTTT	CASSDGPTTGVGYNSPLHF
TRBV7-2	NA	TRBJ1-1	NA	TGTGCCAGCAGCTTACGGCAGGGTGAAGCTTTCTTT	CASSLRQGEAFF
TRBV6-5	NA	TRBJ1-1	NA	TGTGCCAGCAGTTCGCCTTACGGGATGGCAGCTTTCTTT	CASSSPYGMAAFF
TRBV9	NA	TRBJ2-7	NA	TGTGCCAGCAGCGGACAAGGGGTGGAGGGGTACGAGCAGTACTTC	CASSGQGVEGYEQYF
TRBV5-6	NA	TRBJ1-1	NA	TGTGCCAGCAGCCGCCGCACGACTGAAGCTTTCTTT	CASSRRTTEAFF
TRBV5-5	NA	TRBJ2-7	NA	TGTGCCAGTACTCCCCAGGGACGGGACAACACCTACGAGCAGTACTTC	CASTPQGRDNTYEQYF